The 22 T cell receptor beta chains listed next were all sequenced from one sample in a study of tissue T cells after allogeneic stem cell transplantation. Time point: mouse harvest day 14 after allogeneic transplant. Each mouse received 10^7 T-cell-depleted marrow cells plus 10^6 splenic CD5+ T cells by tail vein. Profiling relied on immunoSEQ multiplex PCR, and the TCRdb table lists in-frame clones only, not all of them. The table lists roughly 1,900 clones, 35% to 50% of them singletons. Sequenced input: gut tissue. The receptors shown here come from a female BALB/c mouse given C57BL/6 T cells with graft-versus-host disease after an allogeneic hematopoietic cell transplant.

On this clone: Each gene name is a mouse one. The read terminates 1 residue ahead of where the CDR3 ends, so the germline J gene completes it. This chain uses TRBV26 with TRBJ1-2, with 12 positions matching TRBD1. Germline assignment: CDR1 KGHPV and CDR2 FQNQEV (reference sequence). The length of the CDR3 is 14 residues. V was pared by 6 bases and J by 3 bases, with 2 bases of the junction left unmatched. The DNA read from the CDR3 is TGTGCCAGCAGCTGGGACAGGGGGCACTCCGACTACACC. Translating it yields CASSWDRGHSDYT. The complete CDR3 protein is CASSWDRGHSDYTF.

Worth noting for this clone: Each gene name is a mouse one. The read falls 1 residue short of the CDR3 end, and the missing part is taken from the germline J gene. The chain has TRBV26 and TRBJ1-3; D not certain. CDR1 is KGHPV, CDR2 FQNQEV, per germline (reference sequence). V was clipped by 0 bases and J by 0 bases, with 3 bases between them. The CDR3 covers 14 residues. The CDR3 sequence: CASSLSNSGNTLYF. The CDR3 bases that were read are TGTGCCAGCAGTCTGTCCAATTCTGGAAATACGCTCTAT.

This clone was observed a handful of times. The listed genes are named as in mouse. The CDR3 extends 1 residue past the end of the read, so its final part is completed from the germline J gene. The rearrangement links TRBV12-2 to TRBJ2-7; no definite D call. The CDR3 is 14 amino acids. Germline V gene lookup returns CDR1 SGHLS and CDR2 HYDKME. Deletions cut 3 bases from V and 0 bases from J, with 11 bases between. The covered CDR3 bases are TGTGCCAGCTCTATCCGACAAAGCTCCTATGAACAGTAC. Encoded protein: CASSIRQSSYEQY. The full-length CDR3 reads as CASSIRQSSYEQYF.

Turning to this clone: The gene symbols are mouse symbols. The read ends 1 residue early relative to the CDR3; the germline J gene fills the gap. The chain carries TRBV26 and TRBJ1-3, with TRBD1 matching 8 bases. Germline V CDR1 and CDR2: KGHPV, FQNQEV (reference sequence). This CDR3 comprises 15 residues. V gave up 4 bases and J gave up 0 bases; unmatched junction bases: 2. The part of the CDR3 DNA that was read is TGTGCCAGCAGTCAACAGGGGGGTTCTGGAAATACGCTCTAT. This gives the protein CASSQQGGSGNTLY. The full CDR3 protein is CASSQQGGSGNTLYF.

A remark on this clone: Gene names follow the mouse nomenclature. The read is 1 residue too short to cover the CDR3 end, so that end is filled in from the germline J gene. This chain uses TRBV3 with TRBJ1-2; possibly TRBD1 for D (5 bases). The CDR3 loop spans 14 amino acids. Germline V gives CDR1 SNHLY, CDR2 FYNGKV (reference sequence). Trimming cost V 5 bases and J 1 base, with 11 bases left between them. The CDR3 bases that were read are TGTGCCAGCAGCGCAGACGGGGGAAACTCCGACTACACC. Protein: CASSADGGNSDYT. The complete CDR3 sequence is CASSADGGNSDYTF.

To note about this clone: Gene labels here are mouse ones. The observed sequence ends 1 residue before the CDR3 terminus, with the missing tail filled in from the germline J gene. The chain joins TRBV19 to TRBJ2-7, with 12 bases that match TRBD2. From germline, CDR1 is FNHDT and CDR2 SITEND (reference sequence). The CDR3 consists of 13 residues. J lost 7 bases, V lost 7 bases, and 6 bases had no gene match. CDR3 bases read: TGTGCCAGCGGGGACTGGGGGGCGAGGGAACAGTAC. Protein: CASGDWGAREQY. The full CDR3 protein reads CASGDWGAREQYF.

About this clone: The gene symbols are mouse symbols. The read stops 1 residue short of the end of the CDR3; the missing end is completed from the germline J gene. This chain connects TRBV20 to TRBJ2-5; D not resolved. Germline CDR1 GFQATS, CDR2 STVNSAI. This CDR3 spans 11 amino acids. Trimming took off 6 bases at V and 0 bases at J, with 4 bases between the two ends. CDR3 DNA (partial): TGTGGTGCCAGAAACCAAGACACCCAGTAC. This sequence encodes CGARNQDTQY. From start to end, the CDR3 is CGARNQDTQYF.

As regards this clone: Genes and germline are mouse. From the germline J gene comes the end of the CDR3, since the read stops 1 residue before it. The chain has TRBV13-1 and TRBJ1-1; D remains ambiguous. The CDR3 has 12 amino acids. Germline CDR1 is NSHNY and CDR2 is SYGAGN. Trimming left V 0 bases short and J 3 bases short, with 3 bases between. CDR3 sequence reads: CASSDAYTEVFF. The CDR3 bases that were read are TGTGCCAGCAGTGATGCGTACACAGAAGTCTTC.

By frequency in the sample, this clone is large (0.1 to 1%). Gene names are mouse gene names. The CDR3 goes on 1 residue after the read ends, and that part is filled in from the germline J gene. The genes are TRBV26 and TRBJ2-7; 10 bases agree with TRBD2. V lost 5 bases and J lost 4; bases outside the gene matches: 2. The V gene's germline CDR1 is KGHPV and CDR2 FQNQEV (reference sequence). This CDR3 is built from 13 residues. CDR3 bases read: TGTGCCAGCAGTTCGACTGGGGGGTATGAACAGTAC. It translates to CASSSTGGYEQY. The full CDR3 sequence reads CASSSTGGYEQYF.

Notes on this clone: Here the gene names and germline are mouse. The read terminates 1 residue ahead of where the CDR3 ends, so the germline J gene completes it. The chain uses TRBV13-3 and TRBJ1-3, with 10 bases aligning to TRBD1. The junction had 5 bases not matched to a gene; V was cut back by 6 bases and J by 2 bases. This CDR3 contains 15 residues. CDR1 is NNHDY and CDR2 is SYVADS in the germline V gene. The CDR3 reads CASITGTGAGNTLYF. CDR3 DNA, as far as it was read: TGTGCCAGCATCACCGGGACAGGGGCTGGAAATACGCTCTAT.

As regards this clone: Genes and germline are mouse. With the read ending 1 residue before the CDR3 end, the germline J gene is used to fill in that end. The chain carries TRBV16 and TRBJ2-4, with D uncertain. Germline V gene lookup returns CDR1 SGHSA and CDR2 FRNQAP. CDR3 length: 14 residues. Trimming removed 0 bases at V and 0 bases at J, with 4 bases between. The CDR3 loop is CASSLDSSQNTLYF. The sequenced CDR3 bases are TGTGCAAGCAGCTTAGATTCTAGTCAAAACACCTTGTAC.

With respect to this clone: The germline and genes are mouse ones. The read falls 1 residue short of the CDR3 end, and the missing part is taken from the germline J gene. This chain uses TRBV3 with TRBJ1-5; 10 nucleotides match TRBD1. The CDR3 totals 15 residues. The J segment lost 7 bases and the V segment lost 6 bases, leaving 9 bases of the junction unmatched. Germline assignment: CDR1 SNHLY and CDR2 FYNGKV (reference sequence). CDR3 protein: CASRSPGQGKQAPLF. The sequenced part of the CDR3 DNA is TGTGCCAGCAGATCTCCGGGACAGGGGAAGCAGGCTCCGCTT. Using reference TRBV3 and TRBJ1-5 for the parts outside the CDR3, the full variable domain is GPKVLQIPSHQIIDMGQMVTLNCDPVSNHLYFYWYKQILGQQMEFLVNFYNGKVMEKSKLFKDQFSVERPDGSYFTLKIQPTALEDSAVYFCASRSPGQGKQAPLFGEGTRLSVL.

Of note for this clone: The gene names here belong to mouse. The read falls 1 residue short of the CDR3 end, and the missing part is taken from the germline J gene. The chain recombines TRBV23 with TRBJ1-4. Germline V CDR1 and CDR2: KGHTA, FQNQQP. CDR3 length: 17 residues. CDR3 DNA (partial): TGCTCCAGCAGTCAATCGGGGAAGAAAATTTCCAACGAAAGATTATTT. As protein: CSSSQSGKKISNERLF. The whole CDR3 reads CSSSQSGKKISNERLFF.

This clone has more than one count but fewer than ten. Gene labels here are mouse ones. Sequencing ends 1 residue short of the CDR3 end; the germline J gene provides the rest. The J gene is TRBJ1-4, the V gene TRBV26; D remains ambiguous. V gave up 5 bases and J gave up 0 bases, with 10 bases separating them. CDR1 KGHPV and CDR2 FQNQEV come from the germline V gene (reference sequence). The CDR3 runs to 15 residues. CDR3 DNA, as far as it was read: TGTGCCAGCAGTGCTAGGCTAATTTCCAACGAAAGATTATTT. Amino acids: CASSARLISNERLF. The full CDR3 protein is CASSARLISNERLFF.

In its sample, this clone ranks as large (0.1 to 1%). Gene names denote mouse genes. The read stops 1 residue short of the end of the CDR3; the missing end is completed from the germline J gene. The chain joins TRBV13-1 to TRBJ2-7, with D uncertain. Trimming took off 2 bases at V and 3 bases at J, with 9 bases between the two ends. The CDR3 consists of 13 residues. Germline-derived CDR1 and CDR2 are NSHNY and SYGAGN. The CDR3 bases that were read are TGTGCCAGCAGTGAGGCCGGGCGCTATGAACAGTAC. It translates to CASSEAGRYEQY. The complete CDR3 sequence is CASSEAGRYEQYF.

For this clone: Gene names and germline refer to mouse. The CDR3 goes on 1 residue after the read ends, and that part is filled in from the germline J gene. The chain employs TRBV26 and TRBJ1-3; TRBD1 matches at 8 bases. CDR1 KGHPV and CDR2 FQNQEV come from the germline V gene (reference sequence). The ends lost 4 bases at V and 4 bases at J; junction bases unmatched: 3. CDR3 size: 14 residues. The covered CDR3 bases are TGTGCCAGCAGTCGGACAGGGAGAGGAAATACGCTCTAT. It is translated as CASSRTGRGNTLY. The CDR3 reads in full as CASSRTGRGNTLYF.

Regarding this clone: The gene names here belong to mouse. The read is 1 residue too short to cover the CDR3 end, so that end is filled in from the germline J gene. The chain uses TRBV20 and TRBJ1-1; 7 bases line up with TRBD1. The CDR3 totals 12 residues. J gave up 4 bases and V 2 bases, and 1 base lay outside the gene matches. Looked up from germline, CDR1 is GFQATS and CDR2 is STVNSAI. The CDR3 bases that were read are TGTGGTGCTAGGTGGGACAGCACAGAAGTCTTC. Amino acid sequence: CGARWDSTEVF. The entire CDR3 reads CGARWDSTEVFF.

As to this clone: Mouse names are used for the genes. The read is 1 residue too short to cover the CDR3 end, so that end is filled in from the germline J gene. The chain is built from TRBV29 and TRBJ2-7; a possible D gene is TRBD1 (6 bases). Germline loops: CDR1 MSHET, CDR2 SYDVDS. V lost 1 base to trimming and J lost 7 bases, with 8 bases between them. The CDR3 extends over 12 amino acids. CDR3 DNA (partial): TGTGCTAGCAGTTTATTGCAGGGGGAACAGTAC. It specifies CASSLLQGEQY. The entire CDR3 sequence reads CASSLLQGEQYF.

For this clone: Here the gene names and germline are mouse. The DNA ends 1 residue before the CDR3 does, and the rest of the CDR3 is filled in from the germline J gene. The chain carries TRBV16 and TRBJ2-7; 10 positions agree with TRBD2. This CDR3 region has 14 residues. Trimming cost V 0 bases and J 6 bases; bases outside gene matches: 2. In germline, CDR1 is SGHSA, CDR2 FRNQAP. CDR3 DNA (partial): TGTGCAAGCAGCTTAGAACTGGGGGGGTTTGAACAGTAC. Translating it yields CASSLELGGFEQY. The CDR3, in full, reads CASSLELGGFEQYF. Drawing the rest from reference TRBV16 and TRBJ2-7, the complete variable domain is NAGVIQTPRHKVTGKGQEATLWCEPISGHSAVFWYRQTIVQGLEFLTYFRNQAPIDDSGMPKERFSAQMPNQSHSTLKIQSTQPQDSAVYLCASSLELGGFEQYFGPGTRLTVL.

Of note for this clone: Any gene name here is a mouse gene name. Read sequence stops 1 residue before the CDR3 end, and the germline J gene provides the missing end. The chain links TRBV12-2 to TRBJ2-3; 8 bases map to TRBD1. There are 14 residues in the CDR3. J gave up 3 bases and V 2 bases, and 3 bases lay outside the gene matches. In germline, CDR1 is SGHLS, CDR2 HYDKME. The CDR3 bases that were read are TGTGCCAGCTCTCCGCAGGGGGCGGCAGAAACGCTGTAT. It yields the protein CASSPQGAAETLY. The full-length CDR3 reads as CASSPQGAAETLYF.

This clone was detected a few times. The gene names given are mouse names. The read finishes 1 residue shy of the CDR3 end, and the germline J gene is used to complete it. This chain uses TRBV31 with TRBJ2-7, with 9 bases identical to TRBD2. V lost 0 bases and J lost 4; bases outside the gene matches: 1. The CDR3 has 13 residues. CDR1 and CDR2 (germline): GKSSPN, SITVG. The part of the CDR3 DNA that was read is TGTGCCTGGAGTCTCTGGGGGGGGTATGAACAGTAC. Translation gives CAWSLWGGYEQY. The complete CDR3 protein is CAWSLWGGYEQYF.

This clone is judged large. Mouse names are used for the genes. The CDR3 extends 1 residue past the end of the read, so its final part is completed from the germline J gene. Within the sample, other DNA sequences also encode this same CDR3. V usage is TRBV26 and J usage is TRBJ1-3; unclear D gene. Trimming left V 3 bases short and J 0 bases short, with 6 bases between. The length of the CDR3 is 14 residues. Per the germline V gene, CDR1 is KGHPV and CDR2 is FQNQEV (reference sequence). The covered CDR3 bases are TGTGCCAGCAGTCTCGACAATTCTGGAAATACGCTCTAT. Protein: CASSLDNSGNTLY. In full, the CDR3 is CASSLDNSGNTLYF.